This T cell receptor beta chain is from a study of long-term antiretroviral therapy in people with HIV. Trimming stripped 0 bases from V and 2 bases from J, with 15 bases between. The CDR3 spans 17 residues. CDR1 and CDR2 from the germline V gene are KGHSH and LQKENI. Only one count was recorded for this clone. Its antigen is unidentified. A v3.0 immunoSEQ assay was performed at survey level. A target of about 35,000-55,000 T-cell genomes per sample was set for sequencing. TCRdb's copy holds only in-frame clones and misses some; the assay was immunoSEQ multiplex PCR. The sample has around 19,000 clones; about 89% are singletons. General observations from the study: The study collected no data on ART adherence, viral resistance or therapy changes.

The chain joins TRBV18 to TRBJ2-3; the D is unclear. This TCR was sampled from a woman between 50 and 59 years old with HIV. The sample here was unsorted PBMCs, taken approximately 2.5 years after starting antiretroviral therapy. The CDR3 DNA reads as TGTGCCAGCTCACCACCGGTCTTAACCCCTCTCACAGATACGCAGTATTTT. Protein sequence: CASSPPVLTPLTDTQYF.